The entry that follows covers one T cell receptor (beta chain) sequence. The data originate from a study of CD8 T cells in Susac syndrome. From blood CD8+ and CD4+ T cells, TCR beta sequences were generated. The multiple sclerosis controls consisted of treatment-naive patients with relapsing-remitting disease, either stable or active. While CD8+ and CD4+ T cells were isolated negatively, TEMRA cells were enriched by FACS. cDNA came from around 0.5 to 1 ug RNA primed by random hexamers. Across 54 Vbeta and 13 Jbeta, immunoSEQ multiplex PCR amplified TCR beta CDR3. TCRdb processed the immunoSEQ multiplex PCR reads anew with MiXCR; each CDR3 protein has one entry. There are under 200,000 distinct CDR3 sequences in the sample; roughly 95% occur only once, and about 0.16% lies in the top ten. The CDR3 is 14 amino acids. Germline assignment: CDR1 LNHNV and CDR2 YYDKDF (reference sequence). The V and J ends lost 3 bases and 5 bases respectively, with 12 bases between them.

Sample: CD8+ T cells from PBMCs. The V call is TRBV15, the J call TRBJ2-3; tentative D call: TRBD2 (6 bases). The sequence derives from a human donor with multiple sclerosis. The CDR3 is CATSSLAPGDTQYF. Here the CDR3 DNA reads TGTGCCACCAGCAGCCTAGCGCCGGGAGATACGCAGTATTTT.